This T cell receptor (beta chain) was documented in a study of shared clonotypes between healthy human individuals. The overall study: The donor pool was made up of two women and a few men aged 18 to 49. For every donor, three CD4 naive, three CD4 memory, two CD8 naive and one CD8 memory plates were used.

Turning to this clone: Its cognate antigen is unknown.

Healthy and HIV-negative, the adult donors had no recent acute infections or vaccinations. General study points: An anticipated effect of sequencing depth on clonotype sharing among donors was recognized.

CDR3 size: 15 residues. Per the germline V gene, CDR1 is MDHEN and CDR2 is SYDVKM. V shed 0 bases and J shed 5 bases, with 11 bases lying between them. This table comes from immunoSEQ multiplex PCR, and its TCRdb copy is limited to in-frame clones, with some not included. The data contain under 1,900,000 clones, 98% of them seen just once; the ten biggest clones take up approximately 0.4%. The rearrangement uses TRBV28 and TRBJ1-3; D is perhaps TRBD1 (6 bases). The TCR was taken from a young man in good health. The material sequenced was naive CD4+ T cells sorted from blood. The subset was: CD45RA+ positively selected. The CDR3 sequence: CASSLWETGRNTIYF. CDR3 DNA: TGTGCCAGCAGTTTATGGGAGACAGGCAGAAACACCATATATTTT.